The rows below give T cell receptor beta chains drawn from one sample of a study of CD8+ T cells in alopecia areata. Assay used: immunoSEQ multiplex PCR; TCRdb lists only in-frame clones, some missing. The top ten hold roughly 0.47% of the sample, which has 220,000 or so clones, around 62% seen once. This sample comprised CD4+ T cells sorted from blood, obtained at week 0. These receptors originate from a human donor with alopecia areata. Both conserved end residues are part of each CDR3. D genes are given only for firm matches. The listing skips clone size in some rows; elsewhere it reads once, few, many or a size class.

DNA	CDR3	D	V	J	size
TGCGCCAGCAGCCACGCCTTTAGCGGGAGCGGTGGCAATGAGCAGTTCTTC	CASSHAFSGSGGNEQFF	TRBD2	TRBV4-1	TRBJ2-1	-
TGCGCCAGCAGCTTGGATGCAGGGGTCTACGAGCAGTACTTC	CASSLDAGVYEQYF	-	TRBV5-1	TRBJ2-7	-
TGTGCCAGCAGCTTAGCAGGGACAGGGGGAAACACCGGGGAGCTGTTTTTT	CASSLAGTGGNTGELFF	TRBD1	TRBV7-2	TRBJ2-2	-
TGCGCCAGCAGCCAAGCAAGCTCCCGAAACAATGAGCAGTTCTTC	CASSQASSRNNEQFF	-	TRBV4-1	TRBJ2-1	-
TGCAGCGTCGTGGACGCTCCAGATACGCAGTATTTT	CSVVDAPDTQYF	-	TRBV29-1	TRBJ2-3	-
TGTGCCAGCAGTTTATATTCGGCCAGGGAGGATCAGCCCCAGCATTTT	CASSLYSAREDQPQHF	-	TRBV27	TRBJ1-5	-
TGTGCCTGGACGCGTACTGGCACTGAAGCTTTCTTT	CAWTRTGTEAFF	-	TRBV30	TRBJ1-1	-
TGTGCCAGTAGTCGTCAGGGACATGGCTACACCTTC	CASSRQGHGYTF	-	TRBV19	TRBJ1-2	few
TGTGCCAGCAGGGCGACAGGGGGCTTTGGCTACACCTTC	CASRATGGFGYTF	TRBD1	TRBV5-4	TRBJ1-2	-
TGCAGCGTTAAGACAGGGAGGGGAGGCTACACCTTC	CSVKTGRGGYTF	TRBD1	TRBV29-1	TRBJ1-2	few
TGTGCCTGGAGCGCCGGGACTGGCGAGCAGTACTTC	CAWSAGTGEQYF	-	TRBV30	TRBJ2-7	-
TGTGCCAGCAGTGACTATTCGCGGGACAGGGGGCTGTGGAGCAATCAGCCCCAGCATTTT	CASSDYSRDRGLWSNQPQHF	TRBD1	TRBV6-1	TRBJ1-5	-
TGTGCCTATACAGACAGGGTACCCTACCGGGAGCTGTTTTTT	CAYTDRVPYRELFF	TRBD1	TRBV30	TRBJ2-2	-
TGTGCCAGCAGTTACCGGGGGTCAGATCAGCCCCAGCATTTT	CASSYRGSDQPQHF	-	TRBV2	TRBJ1-5	-
TGTGCCAGCGCCGAAGGGGGGGAACGCGAGCAGTACTTC	CASAEGGEREQYF	-	TRBV9	TRBJ2-7	few
TGTGCCAGCAGTTACTCCAATGAAAAACTGTTTTTT	CASSYSNEKLFF	-	TRBV6-5	TRBJ1-4	-
TGTGCCAGCAGCTTAGGGGGAAACACTGAAGCTTTCTTT	CASSLGGNTEAFF	-	TRBV11-2	TRBJ1-1	-
TGTGCCAGCAGTGAAGTAGATCTTACTAGCGGGAGCTACGAGCAGTACTTC	CASSEVDLTSGSYEQYF	TRBD2	TRBV2	TRBJ2-7	-